The 14 T cell receptor beta chains listed next were all sequenced from one sample in a study of early T cells in non-severe SARS-CoV-2 infection. TCRdb passed the 5' RACE reads through MiXCR, listing each CDR3 protein once. The data contain fewer than 80,000 distinct CDR3 sequences, 9% to 15% of them singletons. Sequences were obtained from whole blood. The receptor source for this set is an adult who was a healthcare worker with PCR-confirmed SARS-CoV-2 infection or an uninfected control (not recorded which).

This clonotype was detected a few times. V usage is TRBV27 and J usage is TRBJ2-7; the match to TRBD1 covers 7 bases. In germline, CDR1 is MNHEY, CDR2 SMNVEV (reference sequence). The CDR3 spans 14 residues. The V gene end was trimmed by 7 bases and the J gene end by 7 bases; junction bases not matched to a gene: 13. DNA for the CDR3: TGTGCCAGCACCCCCGTCCCTCCCAGGGGGGAGCAGTACTTC. Translated: CASTPVPPRGEQYF.

This chain uses TRBV4-1 with TRBJ2-7, with D unclear. Per germline, CDR1 MGHRA and CDR2 YSYEKL. This CDR3 spans 13 amino acids. Trimming shortened V by 1 base and J by 3 bases, and 7 bases separated the two germline ends. CDR3 DNA sequence: TGCGCCAGCAGCCAAGGTCTGGGCTACGAGCAGTACTTC. Translated, it gives CASSQGLGYEQYF.

The gene calls are TRBV29-1 and TRBJ2-5; D is possibly TRBD1 (6 bases). CDR1 SQVTM and CDR2 ANQGSEA come from the germline V gene. V shed 0 bases and J shed 4 bases, with 9 bases lying between them. CDR3 length: 13 residues. CDR3 in amino acids: CSVEDTGRETQYF. The CDR3 bases are TGCAGCGTTGAAGATACAGGGAGAGAGACCCAGTACTTC. Full variable domain (remainder filled in from reference TRBV29-1 and TRBJ2-5): SAVISQKPSRDICQRGTSLTIQCQVDSQVTMMFWYRQQPGQSLTLIATANQGSEATYESGFVIDKFPISRPNLTFSTLTVSNMSPEDSSIYLCSVEDTGRETQYFGPGTRLLVL.

The table lists this clonotype with many counts. The J gene is TRBJ2-2, the V gene TRBV28; 11 nucleotides match TRBD2. The length of the CDR3 is 16 residues. V shed 3 bases, J shed 6 bases, and the junction held 6 bases outside the gene matches. Germline V CDR1 and CDR2: MDHEN, SYDVKM. The CDR3 loop is CASSLFTSGSPGELFF. CDR3 nucleotide sequence: TGTGCCAGCAGTTTGTTTACTAGCGGGAGTCCCGGGGAGCTGTTTTTT.

This clonotype has a count of ten or more. CDR3 coding DNA: TGTGCCAGCAGCCCACTACCCGGAGATACGCAGTATTTT. It translates to CASSPLPGDTQYF. The chain is built from TRBV3-1 and TRBJ2-3; no definite D call. The CDR3 is 13 amino acids. The V and J ends lost 4 bases and 5 bases respectively, with 10 bases between them. CDR1 LGHDT and CDR2 YNNKEL come from the germline V gene (reference sequence).

This chain's CDR3 is CSAVKGGDLSYGYTF. As DNA, the CDR3 is TGCAGCGCCGTCAAAGGAGGGGATCTGTCCTATGGCTACACCTTC. The gene calls are TRBV29-1 and TRBJ1-2; tentatively, D is TRBD1 (5 bases). This CDR3 region has 15 residues. Trimming cost V 7 bases and J 4 bases, with 22 bases left between them. Germline V CDR1 and CDR2: SQVTM, ANQGSEA.

The rearrangement joins TRBV5-1 to TRBJ2-5; no definite D call. Germline lookup yields CDR1 SGHRS and CDR2 YFSETQ. CDR3 length equals 14 residues. Trimming left V 6 bases short and J 2 bases short, with 14 bases between. This CDR3 reads CASNSPGPQETQYF. The CDR3 DNA follows: TGCGCCAGCAACTCCCCCGGGCCACAAGAGACCCAGTACTTC.

This clonotype was picked up a small number of times. The DNA of the CDR3 is TGCAGCACGGGGGAGCATAGCAATCAGCCCCAGCATTTT. Translation: CSTGEHSNQPQHF. The chain couples TRBV29-1 to TRBJ1-5; D is perhaps TRBD1 (5 bases). The CDR3 has 13 residues. Trimming took 8 bases from V and 0 from J, leaving 11 bases between them. Germline lookup yields CDR1 SQVTM and CDR2 ANQGSEA.

This chain joins TRBV28 and TRBJ1-2, with D unclear. V was trimmed by 6 bases and J by 2 bases, leaving 7 bases between them. The CDR3 is 12 residues long. Germline CDR1 reads MDHEN; CDR2 reads SYDVKM. The CDR3 reads CASRRANYGYTF. CDR3 nucleotide sequence: TGTGCCAGCAGGCGAGCCAACTATGGCTACACCTTC.

The sample holds many counts of this clonotype. The V gene is TRBV9, the J gene TRBJ2-1; D is perhaps TRBD1 (6 bases). The CDR3 loop spans 14 amino acids. The germline gives CDR1 SGDLS, CDR2 YYNGEE. V lost 5 bases to trimming and J lost 6 bases, with 15 bases between them. CDR3 coding DNA: TGTGCCAGCAGTGCTTTGGGGGCTGGCAATGAGCAGTTCTTC. Translating gives CASSALGAGNEQFF.

There are a few counts of this clonotype. This chain uses TRBV29-1 with TRBJ2-3; TRBD2 matches 10 bases. There are 17 residues in the CDR3. Trimming cost V 3 bases and J 6 bases; bases outside gene matches: 15. Germline CDR1 is SQVTM and CDR2 is ANQGSEA. For the CDR3, the DNA is TGCAGCGTTGAGGGAACCGGACTAGCGGCTCTCCCGGATACGCAGTATTTT. Protein product: CSVEGTGLAALPDTQYF.

The rearrangement links TRBV29-1 to TRBJ1-1; 7 nucleotides align to TRBD1. J gave up 3 bases and V 5 bases, and 3 bases lay outside the gene matches. Germline V gene data show CDR1 as SQVTM and CDR2 as ANQGSEA. The CDR3 extends over 12 amino acids. The CDR3 coding sequence is TGCAGCGTTTACGACAGGGACACTGAAGCTTTCTTT. Protein: CSVYDRDTEAFF.

This clonotype was recorded many times. The V gene is TRBV4-2, the J gene TRBJ2-3; D perhaps matches TRBD2 (7 bases). This CDR3 region has 15 residues. The V end was cut by 4 bases, the J end by 5 bases, with 16 bases between. The germline CDR1 and CDR2 sequences are LGHNA and YNFKEQ. The CDR3 DNA sequence: TGTGCCAGCAGCCGATCTGGGGGGGCGGAAGATACGCAGTATTTT. Its translation is CASSRSGGAEDTQYF.

This clonotype has a count of ten or more. The chain is built from TRBV20-1 and TRBJ2-5, with TRBD1 as a possible D gene (6 bases). Germline CDR1 reads DFQATT; CDR2 reads SNEGSKA (reference sequence). The length of the CDR3 is 15 residues. V lost 6 bases, J lost 2 bases, and 19 bases lay in between. The CDR3 DNA reads as TGCAGTGCCAAAAGGACAGAAGTGATTCAAGAGACCCAGTACTTC. Translation gives CSAKRTEVIQETQYF.